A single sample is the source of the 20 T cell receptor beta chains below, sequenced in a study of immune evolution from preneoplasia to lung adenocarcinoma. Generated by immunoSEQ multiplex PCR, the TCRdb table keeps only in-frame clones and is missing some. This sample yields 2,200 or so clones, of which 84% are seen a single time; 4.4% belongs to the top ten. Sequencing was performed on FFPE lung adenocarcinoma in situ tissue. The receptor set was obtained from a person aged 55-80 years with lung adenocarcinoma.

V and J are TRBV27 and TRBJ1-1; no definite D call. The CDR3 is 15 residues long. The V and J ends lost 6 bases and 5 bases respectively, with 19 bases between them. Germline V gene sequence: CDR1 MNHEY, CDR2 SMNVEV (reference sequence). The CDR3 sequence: CASSPGPTILTEAFF. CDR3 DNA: TGTGCCAGCAGCCCAGGACCGACTATTTTGACTGAAGCTTTCTTT.

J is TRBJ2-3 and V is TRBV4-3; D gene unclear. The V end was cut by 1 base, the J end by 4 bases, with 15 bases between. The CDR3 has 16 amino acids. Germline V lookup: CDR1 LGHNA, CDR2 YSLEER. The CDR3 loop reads CASSQGVLGGADTQYF. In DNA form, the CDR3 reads TGCGCCAGCAGCCAAGGAGTCCTAGGTGGGGCAGATACGCAGTATTTT.

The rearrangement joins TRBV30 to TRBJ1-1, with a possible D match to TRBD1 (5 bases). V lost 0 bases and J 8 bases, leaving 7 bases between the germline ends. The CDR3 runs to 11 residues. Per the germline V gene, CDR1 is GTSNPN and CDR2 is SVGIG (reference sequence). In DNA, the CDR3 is TGTGCCTGGAGTGTAGAGGGGGAAGCTTTCTTT. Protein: CAWSVEGEAFF.

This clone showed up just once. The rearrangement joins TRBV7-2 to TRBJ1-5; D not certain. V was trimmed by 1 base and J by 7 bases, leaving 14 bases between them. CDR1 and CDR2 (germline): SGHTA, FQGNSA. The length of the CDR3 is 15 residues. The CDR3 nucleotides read TGTGCCAGCAGCTTAGGCTACGGATTCAGCCAGCCCCAGCATTTT. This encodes CASSLGYGFSQPQHF.

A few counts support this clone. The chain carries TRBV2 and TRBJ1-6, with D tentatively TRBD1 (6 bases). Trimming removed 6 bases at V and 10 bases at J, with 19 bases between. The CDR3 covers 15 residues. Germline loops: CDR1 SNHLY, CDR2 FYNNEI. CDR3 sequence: CASSDGDMGRSPLHF. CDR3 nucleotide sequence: TGTGCCAGCAGCGACGGGGACATGGGAAGATCACCCCTCCACTTT.

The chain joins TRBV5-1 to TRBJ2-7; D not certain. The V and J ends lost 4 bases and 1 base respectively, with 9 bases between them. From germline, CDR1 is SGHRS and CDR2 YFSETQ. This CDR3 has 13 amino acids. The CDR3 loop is CASSGVGSYEQYF. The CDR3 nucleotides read TGCGCCAGCAGCGGGGTTGGTTCCTACGAGCAGTACTTC.

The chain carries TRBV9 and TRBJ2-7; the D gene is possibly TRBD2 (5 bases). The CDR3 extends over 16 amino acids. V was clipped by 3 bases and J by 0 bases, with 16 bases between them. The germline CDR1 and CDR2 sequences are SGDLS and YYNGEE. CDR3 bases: TGTGCCAGCAGCGAAAGCTTGGGTGGGAGCTCCTACGAGCAGTACTTC. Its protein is CASSESLGGSSYEQYF.

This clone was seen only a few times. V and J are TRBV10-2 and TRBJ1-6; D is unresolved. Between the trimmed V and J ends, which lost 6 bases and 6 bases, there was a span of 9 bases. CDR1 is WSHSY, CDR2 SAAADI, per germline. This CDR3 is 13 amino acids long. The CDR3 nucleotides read TGCGCCAGCAGGACGGGTGGTAATTCACCCCTCCACTTT. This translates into CASRTGGNSPLHF.

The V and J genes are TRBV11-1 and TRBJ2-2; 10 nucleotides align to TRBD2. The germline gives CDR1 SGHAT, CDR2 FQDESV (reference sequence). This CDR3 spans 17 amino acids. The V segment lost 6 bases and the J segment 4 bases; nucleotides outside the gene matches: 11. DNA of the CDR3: TGTGCCAGCAGTATTAGGGGGCTAGCGGGAGCCACCGGGGAGCTGTTTTTT. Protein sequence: CASSIRGLAGATGELFF.

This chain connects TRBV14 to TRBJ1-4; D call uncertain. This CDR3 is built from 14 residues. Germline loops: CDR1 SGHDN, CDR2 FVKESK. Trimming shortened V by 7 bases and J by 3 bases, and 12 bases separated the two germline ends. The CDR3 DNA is TGTGCCAGCATGAGGGTGAAAGCTAATGAAAAACTGTTTTTT. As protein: CASMRVKANEKLFF.

The CDR3 nucleotides are TGTGCCAGCAGGGAGGATCAGGGGATTCAGCCCCAGCATTTT. This codes for CASREDQGIQPQHF. J is TRBJ1-5 and V is TRBV28; tentatively, D is TRBD1 (6 bases). Germline CDR1 reads MDHEN; CDR2 reads SYDVKM. The CDR3 has 14 amino acids. Trimming shortened V by 6 bases and J by 6 bases, and 15 bases separated the two germline ends.

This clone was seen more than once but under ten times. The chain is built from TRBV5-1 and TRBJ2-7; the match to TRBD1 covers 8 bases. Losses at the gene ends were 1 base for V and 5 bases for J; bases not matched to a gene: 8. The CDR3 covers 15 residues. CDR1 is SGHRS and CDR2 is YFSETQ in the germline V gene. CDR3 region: CASSLQGANRHEQYF. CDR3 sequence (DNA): TGCGCCAGCAGCTTGCAGGGGGCGAACCGCCACGAGCAGTACTTC.

CDR3 in amino acids: CAISESRSYEQYF. The CDR3 region has the DNA TGTGCCATCAGTGAGTCGAGGAGCTACGAGCAGTACTTC. The chain carries TRBV10-3 and TRBJ2-7; D call uncertain. CDR1 is ENHRY, CDR2 SYGVKD, per germline. This CDR3 is 13 amino acids long. V was shortened by 0 bases and J by 3 bases, with 6 bases between the two germline ends.

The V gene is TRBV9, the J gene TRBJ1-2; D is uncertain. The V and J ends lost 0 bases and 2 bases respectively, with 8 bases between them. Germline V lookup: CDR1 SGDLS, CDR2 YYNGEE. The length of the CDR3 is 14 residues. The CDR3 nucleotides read TGTGCCAGCAGCGTAGCAAGGGAGAACTATGGCTACACCTTC. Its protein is CASSVARENYGYTF.

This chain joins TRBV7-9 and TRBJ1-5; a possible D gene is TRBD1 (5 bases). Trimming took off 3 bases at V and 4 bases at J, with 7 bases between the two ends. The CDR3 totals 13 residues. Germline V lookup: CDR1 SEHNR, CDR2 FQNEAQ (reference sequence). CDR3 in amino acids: CASSFGTNQPQHF. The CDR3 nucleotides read TGTGCCAGCAGCTTCGGGACTAATCAGCCCCAGCATTTT.

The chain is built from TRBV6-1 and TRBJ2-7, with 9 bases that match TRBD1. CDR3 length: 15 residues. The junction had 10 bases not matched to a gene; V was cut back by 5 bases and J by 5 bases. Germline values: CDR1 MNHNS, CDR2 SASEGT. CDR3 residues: CASSPGTGSWDEQYF. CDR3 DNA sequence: TGTGCCAGCAGTCCCGGGACAGGGTCGTGGGACGAGCAGTACTTC.

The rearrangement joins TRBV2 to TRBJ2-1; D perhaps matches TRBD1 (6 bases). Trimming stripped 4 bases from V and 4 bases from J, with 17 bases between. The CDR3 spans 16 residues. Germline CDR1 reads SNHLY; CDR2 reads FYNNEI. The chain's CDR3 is CASSGAPDRVYNEQFF. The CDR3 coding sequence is TGTGCCAGCAGTGGTGCTCCGGACAGAGTTTACAATGAGCAGTTCTTC.

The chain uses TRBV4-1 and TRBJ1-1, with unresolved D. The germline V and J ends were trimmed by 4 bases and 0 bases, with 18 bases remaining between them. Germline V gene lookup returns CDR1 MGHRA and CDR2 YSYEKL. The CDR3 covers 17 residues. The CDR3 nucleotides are TGCGCCAGCAGCCGCCGGGGTGAGGGAGATCTGAACACTGAAGCTTTCTTT. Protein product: CASSRRGEGDLNTEAFF.

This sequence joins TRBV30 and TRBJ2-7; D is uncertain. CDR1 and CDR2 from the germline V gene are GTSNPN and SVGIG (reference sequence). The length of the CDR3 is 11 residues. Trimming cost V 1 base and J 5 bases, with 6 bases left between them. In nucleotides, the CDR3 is TGTGCCTGGAGTGAGCTCCACGAGCAGTACTTC. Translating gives CAWSELHEQYF.

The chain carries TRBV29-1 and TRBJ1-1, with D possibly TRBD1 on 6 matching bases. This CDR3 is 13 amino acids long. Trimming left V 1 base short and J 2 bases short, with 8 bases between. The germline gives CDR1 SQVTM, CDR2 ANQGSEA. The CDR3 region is CSVEAGTNTEAFF. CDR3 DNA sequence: TGCAGCGTTGAAGCAGGGACAAACACTGAAGCTTTCTTT.